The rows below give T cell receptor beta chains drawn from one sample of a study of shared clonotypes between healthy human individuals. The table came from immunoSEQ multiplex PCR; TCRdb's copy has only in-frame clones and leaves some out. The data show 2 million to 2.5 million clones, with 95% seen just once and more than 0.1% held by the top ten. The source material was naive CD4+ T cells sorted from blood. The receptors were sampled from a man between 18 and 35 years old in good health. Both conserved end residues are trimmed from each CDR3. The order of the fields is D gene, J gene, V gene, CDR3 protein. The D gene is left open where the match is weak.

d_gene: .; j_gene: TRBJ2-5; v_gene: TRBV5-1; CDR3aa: ASSLASGRETQY
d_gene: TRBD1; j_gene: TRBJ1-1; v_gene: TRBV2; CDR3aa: ASSRTGTEAF
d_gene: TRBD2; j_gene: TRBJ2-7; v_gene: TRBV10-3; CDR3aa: AISITGGRSSYEQY
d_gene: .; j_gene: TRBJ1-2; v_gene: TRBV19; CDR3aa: ASTRGGGFYGYT
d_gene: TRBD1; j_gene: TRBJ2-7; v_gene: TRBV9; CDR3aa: ASSPQQGFIYEQY
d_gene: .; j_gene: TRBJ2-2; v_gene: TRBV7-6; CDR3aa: ASSLGVHTGELF
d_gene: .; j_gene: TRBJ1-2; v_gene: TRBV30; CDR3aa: AWSDRDYGYT
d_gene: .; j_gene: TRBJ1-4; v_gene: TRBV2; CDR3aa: ASSFKTGNEKLF
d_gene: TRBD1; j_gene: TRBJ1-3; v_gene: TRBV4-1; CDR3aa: ASSLATGANLNTIY
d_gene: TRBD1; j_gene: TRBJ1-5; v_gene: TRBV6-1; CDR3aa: ASERQGGQPQH
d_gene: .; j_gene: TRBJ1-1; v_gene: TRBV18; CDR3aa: ASSPGVQGWDHTEAF
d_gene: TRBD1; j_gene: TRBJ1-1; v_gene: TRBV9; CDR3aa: ASSRQGGTEAF
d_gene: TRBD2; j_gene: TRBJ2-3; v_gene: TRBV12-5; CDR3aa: ASGREAGVNTQY
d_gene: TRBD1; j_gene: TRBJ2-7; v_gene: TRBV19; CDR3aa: ASSSDRASYEQY
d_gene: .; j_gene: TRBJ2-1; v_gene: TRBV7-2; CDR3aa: ASSLVEGLFNNEQF
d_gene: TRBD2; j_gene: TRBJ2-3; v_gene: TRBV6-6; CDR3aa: ATGGTDPYTQY
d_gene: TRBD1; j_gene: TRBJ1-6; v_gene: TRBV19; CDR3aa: ASSTPGGISPLH
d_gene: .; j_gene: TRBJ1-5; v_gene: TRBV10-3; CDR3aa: AISEGPGRDNQPQH
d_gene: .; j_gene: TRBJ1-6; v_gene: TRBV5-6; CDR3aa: ASSLDRAASPLH
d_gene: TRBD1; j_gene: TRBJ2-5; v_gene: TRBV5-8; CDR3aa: ASSRDRAETQY
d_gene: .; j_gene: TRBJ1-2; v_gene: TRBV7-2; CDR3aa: ASSQGFQRGYT
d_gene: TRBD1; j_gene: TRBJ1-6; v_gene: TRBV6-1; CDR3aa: ASSEAGRQGNSPLH
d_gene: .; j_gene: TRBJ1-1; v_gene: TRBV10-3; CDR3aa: AISAGTQGSYNTEAF
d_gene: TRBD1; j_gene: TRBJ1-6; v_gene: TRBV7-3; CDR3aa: ASSSGTVNSPLH
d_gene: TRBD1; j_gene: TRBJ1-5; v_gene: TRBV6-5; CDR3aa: ASSLSDRGDQPQH
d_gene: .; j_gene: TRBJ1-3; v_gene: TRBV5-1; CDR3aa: ASSTSTGSGNTIY
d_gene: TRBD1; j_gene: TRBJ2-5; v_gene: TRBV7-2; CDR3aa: ASSSSSDRALQETQY
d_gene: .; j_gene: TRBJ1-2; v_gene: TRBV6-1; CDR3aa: ASSEAPNTYGYT
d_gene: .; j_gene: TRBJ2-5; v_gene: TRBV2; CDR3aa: ASSVSFGETQY
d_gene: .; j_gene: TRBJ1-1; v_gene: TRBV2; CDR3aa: ASSVRKEAF
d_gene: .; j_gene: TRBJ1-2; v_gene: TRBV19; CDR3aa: ASRGVGGSYGYT
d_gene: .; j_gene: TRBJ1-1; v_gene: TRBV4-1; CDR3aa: ASSQEVLNTEAF
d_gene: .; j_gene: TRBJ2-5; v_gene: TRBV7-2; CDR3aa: ASSWGGREETQY
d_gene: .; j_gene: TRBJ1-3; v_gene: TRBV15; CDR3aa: ATSRDNGRSLSGNTIY
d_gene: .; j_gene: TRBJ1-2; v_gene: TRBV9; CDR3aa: ASSVGTGYT
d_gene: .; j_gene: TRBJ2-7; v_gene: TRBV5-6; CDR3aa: ASTLRGAGAYEQY
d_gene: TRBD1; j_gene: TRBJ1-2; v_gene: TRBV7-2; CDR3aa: ASSLGTGEPYGYT
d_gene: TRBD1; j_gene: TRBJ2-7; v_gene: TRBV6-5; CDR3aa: ASRSGTGYEQY
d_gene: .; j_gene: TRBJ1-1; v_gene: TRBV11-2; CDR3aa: ASSLSRSEAF
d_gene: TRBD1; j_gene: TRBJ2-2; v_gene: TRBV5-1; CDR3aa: ASSLQGHANTGELF
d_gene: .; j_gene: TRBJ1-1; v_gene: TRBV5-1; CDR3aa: ASSYSGENTEAF
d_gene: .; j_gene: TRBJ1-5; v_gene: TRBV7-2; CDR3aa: ASSLEGGANQPQH
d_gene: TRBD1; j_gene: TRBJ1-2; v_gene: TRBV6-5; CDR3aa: ATLTGDSRGYT
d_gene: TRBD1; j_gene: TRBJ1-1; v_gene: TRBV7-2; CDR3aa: ASSSSGQGGAEAF
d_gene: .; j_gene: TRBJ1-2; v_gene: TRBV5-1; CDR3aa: ASSLEGEFSGYT
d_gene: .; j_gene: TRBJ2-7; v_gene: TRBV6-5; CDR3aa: ASSYVSPWNEQY
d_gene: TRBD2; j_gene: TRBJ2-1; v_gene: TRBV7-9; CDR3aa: ASSPRGGTYNEQF
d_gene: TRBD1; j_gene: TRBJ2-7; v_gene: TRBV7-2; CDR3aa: ASSSSGQGREQY
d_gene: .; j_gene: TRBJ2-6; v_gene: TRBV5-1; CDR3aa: ASSFDWGTLSGSNVLT
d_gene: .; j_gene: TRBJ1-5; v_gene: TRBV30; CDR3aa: ACSGAGNQPQH
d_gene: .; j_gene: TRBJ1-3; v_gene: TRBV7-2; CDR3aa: ASSLEGVPGNTIY
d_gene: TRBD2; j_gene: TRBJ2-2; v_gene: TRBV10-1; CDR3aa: ASSPDRGGTGELF
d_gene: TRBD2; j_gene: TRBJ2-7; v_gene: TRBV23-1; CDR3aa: ASSQAGLAGGDYEQY
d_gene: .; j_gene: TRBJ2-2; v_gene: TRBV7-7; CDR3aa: ASSAYTGELF
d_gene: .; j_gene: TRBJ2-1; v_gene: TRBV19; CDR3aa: ASSAEGHPYNEQF
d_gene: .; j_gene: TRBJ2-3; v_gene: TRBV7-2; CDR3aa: ASSSSYTDTQY
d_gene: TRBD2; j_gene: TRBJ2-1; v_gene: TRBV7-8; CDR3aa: ASSILAGAYNEQF